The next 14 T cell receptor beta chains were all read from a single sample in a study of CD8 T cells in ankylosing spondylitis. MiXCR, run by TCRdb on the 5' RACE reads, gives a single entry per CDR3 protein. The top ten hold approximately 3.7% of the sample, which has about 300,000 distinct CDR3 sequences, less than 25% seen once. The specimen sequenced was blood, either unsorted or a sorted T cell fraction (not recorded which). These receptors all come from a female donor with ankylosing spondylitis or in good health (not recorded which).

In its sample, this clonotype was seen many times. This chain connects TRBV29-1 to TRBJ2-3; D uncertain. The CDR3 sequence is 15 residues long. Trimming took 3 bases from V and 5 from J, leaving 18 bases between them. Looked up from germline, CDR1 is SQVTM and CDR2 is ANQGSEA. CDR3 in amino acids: CSVDGPSWDGDTQYF. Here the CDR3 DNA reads TGCAGCGTTGACGGTCCCTCCTGGGATGGAGATACGCAGTATTTT.

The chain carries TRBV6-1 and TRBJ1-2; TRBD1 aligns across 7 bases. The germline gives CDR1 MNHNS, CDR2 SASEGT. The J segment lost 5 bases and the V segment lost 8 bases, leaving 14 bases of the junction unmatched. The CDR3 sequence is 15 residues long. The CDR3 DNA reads TGTGCCAGCTCATCCGGGACAGAGGGGCGATATGGCTACACCTTC. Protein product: CASSSGTEGRYGYTF.

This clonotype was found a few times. CDR3 nucleotide sequence: TGTGCCAGCAGTCCCTTCACAGGGGGGAATGAGCAGTTCTTC. It encodes CASSPFTGGNEQFF. This chain connects TRBV27 to TRBJ2-1; 8 bases map to TRBD1. The CDR3 extends over 14 amino acids. Germline CDR1 reads MNHEY; CDR2 reads SMNVEV (reference sequence). V lost 5 bases, J lost 7 bases, and 7 bases stayed unmatched.

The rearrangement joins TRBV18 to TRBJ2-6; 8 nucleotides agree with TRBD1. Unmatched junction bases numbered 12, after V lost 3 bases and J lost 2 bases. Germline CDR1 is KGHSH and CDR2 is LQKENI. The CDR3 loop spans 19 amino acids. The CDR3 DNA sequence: TGTGCCAGCTCACCTCTTTCGACAGGGGCAGTGACTGGGGCCAACGTCCTGACTTTC. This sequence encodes CASSPLSTGAVTGANVLTF.

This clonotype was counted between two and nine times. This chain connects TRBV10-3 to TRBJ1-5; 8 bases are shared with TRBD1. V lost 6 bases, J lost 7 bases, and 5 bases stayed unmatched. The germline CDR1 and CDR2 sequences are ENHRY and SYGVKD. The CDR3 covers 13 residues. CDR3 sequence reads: CAISGQGGQPQHF. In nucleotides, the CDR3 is TGTGCCATCAGCGGACAGGGAGGGCAGCCCCAGCATTTT.

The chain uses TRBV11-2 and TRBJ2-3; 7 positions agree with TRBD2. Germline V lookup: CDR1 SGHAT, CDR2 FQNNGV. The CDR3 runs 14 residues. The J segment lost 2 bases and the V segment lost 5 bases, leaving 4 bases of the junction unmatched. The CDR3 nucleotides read TGTGCCAGCAGCCCTCGGGGGGACACAGATACGCAGTATTTT. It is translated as CASSPRGDTDTQYF.

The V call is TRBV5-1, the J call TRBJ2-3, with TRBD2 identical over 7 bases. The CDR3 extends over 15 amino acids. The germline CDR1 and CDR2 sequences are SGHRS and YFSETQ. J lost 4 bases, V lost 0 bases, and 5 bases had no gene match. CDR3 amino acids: CASSLEAGEADTQYF. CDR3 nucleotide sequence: TGCGCCAGCAGCTTGGAGGCGGGAGAGGCAGATACGCAGTATTTT. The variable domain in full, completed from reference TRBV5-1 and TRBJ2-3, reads KAGVTQTPRYLIKTRGQQVTLSCSPISGHRSVSWYQQTPGQGLQFLFEYFSETQRNKGNFPGRFSGRQFSNSRSEMNVSTLELGDSALYLCASSLEAGEADTQYFGPGTRLTVL.

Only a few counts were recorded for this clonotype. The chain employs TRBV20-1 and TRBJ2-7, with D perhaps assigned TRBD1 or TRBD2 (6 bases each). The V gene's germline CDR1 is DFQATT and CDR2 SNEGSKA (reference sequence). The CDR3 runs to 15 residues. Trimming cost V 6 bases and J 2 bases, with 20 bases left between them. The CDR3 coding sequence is TGCAGTGCCCTGGGGGGCGCGTCCCCCACCTACGAGCAGTACTTC. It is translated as CSALGGASPTYEQYF.

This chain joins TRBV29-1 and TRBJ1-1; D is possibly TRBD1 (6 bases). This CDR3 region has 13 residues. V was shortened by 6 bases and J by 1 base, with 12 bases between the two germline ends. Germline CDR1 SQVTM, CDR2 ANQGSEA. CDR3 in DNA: TGCAGCGTCGGCGGCAGGGGGAACACTGAAGCTTTCTTT. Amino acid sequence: CSVGGRGNTEAFF. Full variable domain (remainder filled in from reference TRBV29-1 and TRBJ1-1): SAVISQKPSRDICQRGTSLTIQCQVDSQVTMMFWYRQQPGQSLTLIATANQGSEATYESGFVIDKFPISRPNLTFSTLTVSNMSPEDSSIYLCSVGGRGNTEAFFGQGTRLTVV.

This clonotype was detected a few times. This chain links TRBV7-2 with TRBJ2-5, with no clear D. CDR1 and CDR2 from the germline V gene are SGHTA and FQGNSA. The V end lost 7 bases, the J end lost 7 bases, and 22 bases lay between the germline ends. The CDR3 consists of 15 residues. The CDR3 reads CASTPKGGLVGTQYF. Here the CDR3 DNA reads TGTGCCAGCACCCCAAAGGGTGGCTTGGTGGGGACCCAGTACTTC.

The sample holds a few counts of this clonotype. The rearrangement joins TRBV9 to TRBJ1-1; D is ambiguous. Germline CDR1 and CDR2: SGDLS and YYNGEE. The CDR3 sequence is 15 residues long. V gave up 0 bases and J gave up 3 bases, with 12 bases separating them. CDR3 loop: CASSVATAFDTEAFF. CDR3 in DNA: TGTGCCAGCAGCGTAGCAACAGCCTTCGACACTGAAGCTTTCTTT.

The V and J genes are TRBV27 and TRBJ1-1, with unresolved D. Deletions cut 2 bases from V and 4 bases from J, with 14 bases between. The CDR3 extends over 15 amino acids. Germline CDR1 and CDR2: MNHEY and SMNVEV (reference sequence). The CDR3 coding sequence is TGTGCCAGCAGTTTAATGGTAGCGGCCACCACTGAAGCTTTCTTT. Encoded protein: CASSLMVAATTEAFF.

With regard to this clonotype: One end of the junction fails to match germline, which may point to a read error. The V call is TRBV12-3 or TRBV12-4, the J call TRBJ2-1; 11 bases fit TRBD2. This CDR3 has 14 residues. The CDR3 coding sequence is TGTGCCAGTCGTAGCGGGAGGGCCGTAAATGAGCAGCTCTTC. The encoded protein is CASRSGRAVNEQLF.

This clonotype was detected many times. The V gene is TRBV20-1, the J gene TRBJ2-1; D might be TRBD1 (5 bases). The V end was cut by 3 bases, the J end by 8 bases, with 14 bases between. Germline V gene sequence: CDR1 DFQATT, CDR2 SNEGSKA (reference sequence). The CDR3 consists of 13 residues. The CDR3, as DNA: TGCAGTGCTAGTGGTCAGGGTATAGATGAGCAGTTCTTC. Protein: CSASGQGIDEQFF.